A single sample is the source of the 14 T cell receptor beta chains below, sequenced in a study of cytomegalovirus exposure and HLA in healthy donors. This PCR relied on a set of 60 Vbeta primers and 13 Jbeta primers. Profiling relied on immunoSEQ multiplex PCR, and the TCRdb table lists in-frame clones only, not all of them. This sample has about 160,000 clones, with more than 60% found just once. Specimen: PBMCs. The receptors stem from a woman in her thirties in good health and CMV-seronegative.

A single count supports this clone. The gene calls are TRBV7-9 and TRBJ1-1, with TRBD1 matching 9 bases. CDR1 and CDR2 from the germline V gene are SEHNR and FQNEAQ (reference sequence). The V segment lost 5 bases and the J segment 1 base; nucleotides outside the gene matches: 5. The CDR3 consists of 15 residues. The CDR3 sequence: CASSPRQGGNTEAFF. CDR3 sequence (DNA): TGTGCCAGCAGCCCGCGACAGGGGGGGAACACTGAAGCTTTCTTT. Full variable domain (missing parts from reference TRBV7-9 and TRBJ1-1): DTGVSQNPRHKITKRGQNVTFRCDPISEHNRLYWYRQTLGQGPEFLTYFQNEAQLEKSRLLSDRFSAERPKGSFSTLEIQRTEQGDSAMYLCASSPRQGGNTEAFFGQGTRLTVV.

The chain uses TRBV18 and TRBJ2-5; possibly TRBD2 for D (6 bases). The CDR3 sequence is 14 residues long. Germline-derived CDR1 and CDR2 are KGHSH and LQKENI. Trimming took 3 bases from V and 3 from J, leaving 11 bases between them. The CDR3 nucleotides are TGTGCCAGCTCACCGCTCGGGGGAGAAGAGACCCAGTACTTC. Its protein product is CASSPLGGEETQYF. Full variable domain (rest looked up from reference TRBV18 and TRBJ2-5): NAGVMQNPRHLVRRRGQEARLRCSPMKGHSHVYWYRQLPEEGLKFMVYLQKENIIDESGMPKERFSAEFPKEGPSILRIQQVVRGDSAAYFCASSPLGGEETQYFGPGTRLLVL.

The chain is built from TRBV5-1 and TRBJ1-5; D unresolved. CDR1 and CDR2 from the germline V gene are SGHRS and YFSETQ. This CDR3 spans 15 amino acids. Between the trimmed V and J ends, which lost 0 bases and 7 bases, there was a span of 14 bases. In nucleotides, the CDR3 is TGCGCCAGCAGCTTGGCCAACGGGGATGGGCAGCCCCAGCATTTT. It encodes CASSLANGDGQPQHF.

This clone was counted only a few times. Here the CDR3 DNA reads TGTGCCATCAGTGACAGGAGGGGCAACACTGAAGCTTTCTTT. It is translated as CAISDRRGNTEAFF. This chain uses TRBV10-3 with TRBJ1-1, with D perhaps TRBD1 (5 bases). This CDR3 spans 14 amino acids. The V end was cut by 3 bases, the J end by 2 bases, with 10 bases between. CDR1 and CDR2 (germline): ENHRY, SYGVKD.

The sample holds a few counts of this clone. The chain links TRBV4-2 to TRBJ1-6; possible D gene TRBD1, 5 bases. Germline V lookup: CDR1 LGHNA, CDR2 YNFKEQ. V was trimmed by 1 base and J by 7 bases, leaving 20 bases between them. The CDR3 extends over 18 amino acids. The CDR3 coding sequence is TGTGCCAGCAGCCAAGGGGTGAATCAGGGTGGATGGAATTCACCCCTCCACTTT. Protein sequence: CASSQGVNQGGWNSPLHF.

The chain couples TRBV5-5 to TRBJ1-3; weak D call: TRBD1 (6 bases). Looked up from germline, CDR1 is SGHKS and CDR2 is YYEKEE (reference sequence). The germline V and J ends were trimmed by 4 bases and 0 bases, with 11 bases remaining between them. The CDR3 length is 15 residues. CDR3 sequence (DNA): TGTGCCAGCAGCCGAGAGACAGGCTCTGGAAACACCATATATTTT. This codes for CASSRETGSGNTIYF.

The V call is TRBV7-2, the J call TRBJ1-6; 7 nucleotides agree with TRBD1. After removal of 5 bases from V and 10 bases from J, the junction contained 14 bases not matched to a gene. The germline gives CDR1 SGHTA, CDR2 FQGNSA. This CDR3 is 16 amino acids long. The CDR3 is CASSLKGQVVGSPLHF. The DNA for the CDR3 is TGTGCCAGCAGCCTTAAAGGACAGGTTGTTGGGTCACCCCTCCACTTT.

CDR3 loop: CASSKGTDSYNSPLHF. CDR3 DNA sequence: TGTGCCAGCAGCAAAGGGACAGACTCCTATAATTCACCCCTCCACTTT. The chain carries TRBV4-2 and TRBJ1-6; TRBD1 aligns across 7 bases. The CDR3 is 16 residues long. Germline CDR1 reads LGHNA; CDR2 reads YNFKEQ. The V segment lost 5 bases and the J segment 0 bases; nucleotides outside the gene matches: 4.

In this sample, this clone turned up a few times. This sequence joins TRBV5-1 and TRBJ1-2; 7 bases line up with TRBD1. V shed 4 bases, J shed 3 bases, and the junction held 3 bases outside the gene matches. The CDR3 is made up of 13 amino acids. CDR1 and CDR2 (germline): SGHRS, YFSETQ. The CDR3 spells CASSHRGDYGYTF. The CDR3, as DNA: TGCGCCAGCAGCCACAGGGGCGACTATGGCTACACCTTC.

The rearrangement uses TRBV4-1 and TRBJ1-1, with D perhaps matching TRBD1 (5 bases). Germline CDR1 MGHRA, CDR2 YSYEKL. The V end lost 4 bases, the J end lost 1 base, and 10 bases lay between the germline ends. The CDR3 runs to 14 residues. The chain's CDR3 is CASSLIQGNTEAFF. CDR3 coding DNA: TGCGCCAGCAGCCTGATTCAGGGGAACACTGAAGCTTTCTTT.

As concerns this clone: The same CDR3 also results from other DNA sequences found in this sample. The rearrangement joins TRBV7-6 to TRBJ1-1; D is possibly TRBD1 (6 bases). The CDR3 has 13 residues. V was shortened by 3 bases and J by 1 base, with 6 bases between the two germline ends. Germline CDR1 is SGHVS and CDR2 is FNYEAQ. CDR3 in amino acids: CASSLGQNTEAFF. The CDR3 DNA reads as TGTGCCAGCAGCTTGGGACAGAACACTGAAGCTTTCTTT.

This clone was counted between two and nine times. The rearrangement links TRBV30 to TRBJ1-2; 7 nucleotides agree with TRBD1. Looked up from germline, CDR1 is GTSNPN and CDR2 is SVGIG (reference sequence). The CDR3 is made up of 11 amino acids. After removal of 5 bases from V and 8 bases from J, the junction contained 5 bases not matched to a gene. The CDR3 loop reads CAWEGGRGYTF. The CDR3 DNA reads TGTGCCTGGGAAGGGGGCCGCGGCTACACCTTC.

The gene calls are TRBV10-3 and TRBJ2-5, with 10 bases identical to TRBD2. Trimming removed 8 bases from V and 5 bases from J; junction bases left unmatched: 8. CDR1 is ENHRY and CDR2 is SYGVKD in the germline V gene. This CDR3 contains 14 residues. This CDR3 is CAIRSGGASETQYF. DNA of the CDR3: TGTGCCATCCGAAGCGGGGGGGCGAGTGAGACCCAGTACTTC.

V and J are TRBV19 and TRBJ2-5; TRBD1 matches at 9 bases. This CDR3 region has 16 residues. Germline V CDR1 and CDR2: LNHDA, SQIVND (reference sequence). Germline trimming cut 5 bases from V and 5 bases from J; bases unmatched to any gene: 12. DNA for the CDR3: TGTGCCAGTAGTCTTGGGACAGGGTTACCCTCGGAGACCCAGTACTTC. Translation: CASSLGTGLPSETQYF.